A selection of T cell receptor beta chains follows, all from one sample in a study of blood T cell repertoires in COVID-19. Assay used: immunoSEQ multiplex PCR; TCRdb lists only in-frame clones, some missing. Of 280,000 or so clones in the sample, 88% were seen once. What was sequenced was peripheral blood. Receptors were obtained from a woman under 40 who had recovered from COVID-19. Each CDR3 is given with its conserved first and last residue. Fields, in order: J gene, D gene, V gene, clone size, CDR3 protein, CDR3 DNA. The D gene is left open where the match is weak. Expanded clones are given a class, and other clones once, few, many or no size at all.

>TRBJ2-5|.|TRBV28|once
CASSPFEIQETQYF
TGTGCCAGCAGTCCGTTCGAGATCCAAGAGACCCAGTACTTC
>TRBJ1-2|TRBD1|TRBV7-3|few
CASSSTGSSGYTF
TGTGCCAGCAGCTCGACAGGGTCTTCTGGCTACACCTTC
>TRBJ2-7|TRBD1|TRBV11-2|.
CASSFVPGQGYEQYF
TGTGCCAGCAGCTTTGTTCCGGGACAGGGCTACGAGCAGTACTTC
>TRBJ2-1|.|TRBV5-1|once
CASSLRGGALGEQFF
TGCGCCAGCAGCTTGCGAGGGGGGGCCTTAGGTGAGCAGTTCTTC
>TRBJ2-5|.|TRBV3-1/TRBV3-2|.
CASSRDSQETQYF
TGTGCCAGCAGCCGAGACAGTCAAGAGACCCAGTACTTC
>TRBJ2-7|TRBD1|TRBV27|.
CASSYRYRGEQYF
TGTGCCAGCAGTTATAGATACAGGGGCGAGCAGTACTTC
>TRBJ1-2|TRBD1|TRBV28|.
CASSTGQDYGYTF
TGTGCCAGCAGTACTGGACAGGACTATGGCTACACCTTC
>TRBJ2-1|TRBD2|TRBV24-1|.
CATSDPLAGGYNEQFF
TGTGCCACCAGTGACCCTTTAGCGGGGGGGTACAATGAGCAGTTCTTC
>TRBJ2-7|TRBD1|TRBV7-8|.
CASSSRDRGTEQYF
TGTGCCAGCAGCTCCCGGGACAGGGGTACCGAGCAGTACTTC
>TRBJ1-1|TRBD1|TRBV7-8|.
CASSLAGTGYTEAFF
TGTGCCAGCAGCTTAGCCGGGACAGGGTACACTGAAGCTTTCTTT
>TRBJ2-2|TRBD1|TRBV5-1|.
CASSLLTGGTGELFF
TGCGCCAGCAGCTTATTGACAGGGGGCACCGGGGAGCTGTTTTTT
>TRBJ2-2|.|TRBV29-1|.
CSVEAGTNTGELFF
TGCAGCGTCGAAGCCGGGACAAACACCGGGGAGCTGTTTTTT
>TRBJ1-1|.|TRBV7-3|.
CASSSDRGDTEAFF
TGTGCCAGCAGCTCGGACCGGGGGGACACTGAAGCTTTCTTT
>TRBJ1-5|TRBD1|TRBV28|.
CASSSPRGHQPQHF
TGTGCCAGCAGTTCTCCCAGGGGGCATCAGCCCCAGCATTTT
>TRBJ2-1|TRBD2|TRBV9|.
CASSGAGAYNEQFF
TGTGCCAGCAGTGGAGCGGGGGCCTACAATGAGCAGTTCTTC
>TRBJ1-1|.|TRBV6-5|.
CASSYSGDNTEAFF
TGTGCCAGCAGTTACTCGGGAGATAACACTGAAGCTTTCTTT
>TRBJ2-5|.|TRBV9|.
CASSRTDEKTQYF
TGTGCCAGCAGCCGGACAGACGAAAAGACCCAGTACTTC
>TRBJ1-2|TRBD1|TRBV2|.
CASRGQANYGYTF
TGTGCCAGCAGGGGACAGGCGAACTATGGCTACACCTTC
>TRBJ1-2|.|TRBV9|.
CASTPRDTYNYGYTF
TGTGCCAGCACCCCCAGGGACACCTATAACTATGGCTACACCTTC
>TRBJ2-7|.|TRBV5-1|.
CASSLTGEVTYEQYF
TGCGCCAGCAGCTTGACAGGGGAGGTAACCTACGAGCAGTACTTC
>TRBJ2-3|TRBD2|TRBV30|.
CAWSVTLAGGTDTQYF
TGTGCCTGGAGTGTAACGCTAGCGGGGGGCACAGATACGCAGTATTTT
>TRBJ2-1|.|TRBV30|.
CAWSVPPLREQFF
TGTGCCTGGAGTGTACCTCCACTACGTGAGCAGTTCTTC
>TRBJ1-2|TRBD1|TRBV28|.
CASSSTGGIIGYTF
TGTGCCAGCAGTTCCACAGGGGGGATTATTGGCTACACCTTC
>TRBJ1-1|.|TRBV7-9|.
CASSFGNRDSDEAFF
TGTGCCAGCAGCTTTGGAAACCGGGACTCCGATGAAGCTTTCTTT
>TRBJ1-2|.|TRBV5-5|.
CASSSTGFGYGYTF
TGTGCCAGCAGCTCAACAGGGTTTGGCTATGGCTACACCTTC
>TRBJ1-1|.|TRBV28|.
CASSPLGLEAFF
TGTGCCAGCAGTCCGTTGGGACTTGAAGCTTTCTTT
>TRBJ1-5|TRBD1|TRBV4-1|once
CASRLSQGEPQHF
TGCGCCAGCAGACTATCACAGGGGGAGCCCCAGCATTTT
>TRBJ2-7|.|TRBV5-4|.
CASSSPKDSGGYEQYF
TGTGCCAGCAGCTCCCCTAAAGATAGCGGTGGCTACGAGCAGTACTTC
>TRBJ2-7|TRBD1|TRBV7-9|.
CASSPWDRGNEQYF
TGTGCCAGCAGCCCTTGGGACAGGGGGAACGAGCAGTACTTC
>TRBJ2-5|.|TRBV24-1|.
CATSDLLDPQETQYF
TGTGCCACCAGTGATTTGCTAGACCCACAAGAGACCCAGTACTTC
>TRBJ1-1|.|TRBV4-1|.
CASSQDSGMGEAFF
TGCGCCAGCAGCCAAGACTCCGGGATGGGTGAAGCTTTCTTT
>TRBJ2-3|.|TRBV7-3|once
CASSLTQAPTDTQYF
TGTGCCAGCAGCTTGACCCAGGCACCTACAGATACGCAGTATTTT
>TRBJ2-7|TRBD2|TRBV15|.
CATRYSGVTYEQYF
TGTGCCACCAGATATAGCGGGGTAACCTACGAGCAGTACTTC
>TRBJ2-5|.|TRBV6-5|.
CASSYSLGGGEETQYF
TGTGCCAGCAGTTACTCTTTGGGTGGGGGCGAAGAGACCCAGTACTTC
>TRBJ2-2|.|TRBV5-5|.
CASSLVPGNGELFF
TGTGCCAGCAGCTTGGTCCCAGGGAACGGGGAGCTGTTTTTT
>TRBJ1-3|TRBD1|TRBV6-1|.
CASSAGTGTGDSGNTIYF
TGCGCCAGCAGTGCCGGGACAGGGACCGGCGACTCTGGAAACACCATATATTTT
>TRBJ1-6|.|TRBV5-5|once
CASSFRVHPNNSPLHF
TGTGCCAGCAGCTTCAGGGTCCACCCCAATAATTCACCCCTCCACTTT
>TRBJ1-2|.|TRBV7-9|.
CASILGGAGYGYTF
TGTGCCAGCATCCTTGGTGGGGCAGGCTATGGCTACACCTTC
>TRBJ2-5|TRBD2|TRBV4-2|.
CASSQEALAGGETQYF
TGTGCCAGCAGCCAAGAGGCACTAGCGGGGGGAGAGACCCAGTACTTC
>TRBJ1-3|.|TRBV4-1|.
CASSQEPAHLSGNTIYF
TGCGCCAGCAGCCAAGAGCCCGCGCATCTCTCTGGAAACACCATATATTTT
>TRBJ2-1|TRBD1|TRBV24-1|.
CATSDRQGLMFF
TGTGCCACCAGTGACCGACAGGGTTTGATGTTCTTC